The 16 T cell receptor beta chains presented below share a single source sample, sequenced in a study of long-term antiretroviral therapy in people with HIV. The authors ran the immunoSEQ assay, v3.0, at survey level. This table comes from immunoSEQ multiplex PCR, and its TCRdb copy is limited to in-frame clones, with some not included. The sample gives 30,000 to 35,000 clones, roughly 74% of which show up once; nearly 3.5% is in the top ten. Specimen: unsorted PBMCs, collected 3 years after starting antiretroviral therapy. These receptors were obtained from a man aged 50 to 60 with HIV.

V gene TRBV5-5 combines with J gene TRBJ2-1; 7 positions agree with TRBD2. V was pared by 0 bases and J by 3 bases, with 3 bases of the junction left unmatched. The germline V gene has CDR1 SGHKS and CDR2 YYEKEE (reference sequence). The CDR3 has 15 amino acids. This CDR3 is CASSLGLAVYNEQFF. The CDR3 DNA reads as TGTGCCAGCAGCTTGGGGCTAGCGGTCTACAATGAGCAGTTCTTC.

This chain connects TRBV27 to TRBJ1-2; 7 nucleotides align to TRBD1. The germline CDR1 and CDR2 sequences are MNHEY and SMNVEV (reference sequence). The CDR3 loop spans 12 amino acids. V was pared by 11 bases and J by 2 bases, with 5 bases of the junction left unmatched. CDR3 coding DNA: TGTGCCGCCGGACAGGTGAACTATGGCTACACCTTC. Translating it yields CAAGQVNYGYTF.

V gene TRBV18 combines with J gene TRBJ1-6; 7 bases fit TRBD1. CDR1 and CDR2 (germline): KGHSH, LQKENI. This CDR3 has 16 amino acids. The J segment lost 9 bases and the V segment lost 2 bases, leaving 10 bases of the junction unmatched. The CDR3: CASSPMEAGGFSPLHF. CDR3 coding DNA: TGTGCCAGCTCACCAATGGAAGCAGGGGGGTTTTCACCCCTCCACTTT.

The chain joins TRBV15 to TRBJ1-4, with D unclear. Trimming took off 0 bases at V and 0 bases at J, with 8 bases between the two ends. CDR1 LNHNV and CDR2 YYDKDF come from the germline V gene (reference sequence). CDR3 length equals 16 residues. The CDR3 spells CATSRDLGSTNEKLFF. The CDR3 DNA reads TGTGCCACCAGCAGAGATTTGGGTTCAACTAATGAAAAACTGTTTTTT.

V is TRBV27 and J is TRBJ2-4, with TRBD1 as a possible D gene (6 bases). The V gene lost 11 bases and the J gene lost 8 bases, with 22 bases spanning the gap. CDR1 MNHEY and CDR2 SMNVEV come from the germline V gene (reference sequence). This CDR3 spans 14 amino acids. CDR3 coding DNA: TGTGCCTACGTTCGAACAGGGCTGAGGGACATTCAGTACTTC. Protein: CAYVRTGLRDIQYF.

The V and J genes are TRBV5-1 and TRBJ1-1; D remains ambiguous. The CDR3 totals 14 residues. Germline V lookup: CDR1 SGHRS, CDR2 YFSETQ. Trimming took off 3 bases at V and 1 base at J, with 10 bases between the two ends. This chain's CDR3 is CASSYLTQNTEAFF. The CDR3, as DNA: TGCGCCAGCAGCTACTTAACACAGAACACTGAAGCTTTCTTT.

The rearrangement joins TRBV19 to TRBJ1-2, with D hard to call. V dropped 2 bases and J dropped 3 bases, with 10 bases sitting between them. This CDR3 contains 14 residues. Looked up from germline, CDR1 is LNHDA and CDR2 is SQIVND (reference sequence). The CDR3 nucleotides read TGTGCCAGTAGTATAAGGACGAACTACTATGGCTACACCTTC. Protein sequence: CASSIRTNYYGYTF. Combining the CDR3 with reference TRBV19 and TRBJ1-2 gives the whole variable domain DGGITQSPKYLFRKEGQNVTLSCEQNLNHDAMYWYRQDPGQGLRLIYYSQIVNDFQKGDIAEGYSVSREKKESFPLTVTSAQKNPTAFYLCASSIRTNYYGYTFGSGTRLTVV.

This rearrangement joins TRBV4-3 to TRBJ2-1; D could derive from TRBD1 or TRBD2 (5 bases each). The germline gives CDR1 LGHNA, CDR2 YSLEER. This CDR3 is 16 amino acids long. V was trimmed by 1 base and J by 9 bases, leaving 19 bases between them. Here the CDR3 reads CASSQATRDPRGEQFF. In DNA, the CDR3 is TGCGCCAGCAGCCAAGCGACCCGGGACCCACGAGGTGAGCAGTTCTTC.

The chain recombines TRBV7-2 with TRBJ1-5; D call uncertain. CDR3 length: 15 amino acids. Germline lookup yields CDR1 SGHTA and CDR2 FQGNSA. V lost 7 bases to trimming and J lost 1 base, with 14 bases between them. The CDR3 region is CASTLEALSNQPQHF. The CDR3, as DNA: TGTGCCAGCACCCTAGAGGCACTAAGCAATCAGCCCCAGCATTTT.

The chain couples TRBV18 to TRBJ2-2; TRBD1 matches 7 bases. The CDR3 is 15 residues long. Germline CDR1 reads KGHSH; CDR2 reads LQKENI. The V and J ends lost 1 base and 6 bases, in that order; junction bases with no gene match: 5. CDR3 nucleotide sequence: TGTGCCAGCTCACCACAGGGGGCGTTATCCGGGGAGCTGTTTTTT. This encodes CASSPQGALSGELFF. The full variable domain, its missing parts supplied by reference TRBV18 and TRBJ2-2, is NAGVMQNPRHLVRRRGQEARLRCSPMKGHSHVYWYRQLPEEGLKFMVYLQKENIIDESGMPKERFSAEFPKEGPSILRIQQVVRGDSAAYFCASSPQGALSGELFFGEGSRLTVL.

The chain uses TRBV9 and TRBJ2-5; 9 bases line up with TRBD1. Germline trimming cut 1 base from V and 3 bases from J; bases unmatched to any gene: 13. This CDR3 is 18 amino acids long. Per germline, CDR1 SGDLS and CDR2 YYNGEE. CDR3 protein: CASSVPAGRTGEEETQYF. In DNA form, the CDR3 reads TGTGCCAGCAGCGTACCCGCTGGCCGGACAGGGGAAGAAGAGACCCAGTACTTC.

The chain has TRBV28 and TRBJ1-4; the match to TRBD1 covers 7 bases. In germline, CDR1 is MDHEN, CDR2 SYDVKM. This CDR3 has 16 residues. The V and J ends lost 5 bases and 0 bases, in that order; junction bases with no gene match: 6. The CDR3 sequence: CASSPGQLTTNEKLFF. The CDR3 coding sequence is TGTGCCAGCAGTCCGGGACAGCTAACAACTAATGAAAAACTGTTTTTT. Filled out from reference TRBV28 and TRBJ1-4, the complete variable domain reads DVKVTQSSRYLVKRTGEKVFLECVQDMDHENMFWYRQDPGLGLRLIYFSYDVKMKEKGDIPEGYSVSREKKERFSLILESASTNQTSMYLCASSPGQLTTNEKLFFGSGTQLSVL.

J is TRBJ2-2 and V is TRBV7-3; D unresolved. Germline V gene data show CDR1 as SGHTA and CDR2 as FQGTGA. The V and J ends lost 3 bases and 5 bases respectively, with 13 bases between them. The CDR3 runs to 15 residues. CDR3 bases: TGTGCCAGCAGCTTGACAAGGACGTCGACCGGGGAGCTGTTTTTT. Its translation is CASSLTRTSTGELFF.

This clone was counted only a few times. The chain links TRBV18 to TRBJ1-6; D is perhaps TRBD1 (6 bases). The ends were cut back, 5 bases at V and 10 bases at J, with 15 bases in the middle. Germline values: CDR1 KGHSH, CDR2 LQKENI. CDR3 length equals 14 residues. The CDR3 region is CASSEGVRESPLHF. The CDR3 nucleotides read TGTGCCAGCTCAGAGGGGGTTAGAGAATCACCCCTCCACTTT.

The CDR3 spells CASSLGATDTQYF. CDR3 in DNA: TGTGCCAGCAGCTTAGGGGCAACAGATACGCAGTATTTT. The genes are TRBV7-9 and TRBJ2-3, with D unclear. The CDR3 runs to 13 residues. The ends were cut back, 1 base at V and 3 bases at J, with 5 bases in the middle. In germline, CDR1 is SEHNR, CDR2 FQNEAQ (reference sequence).

This clone was seen once. The chain couples TRBV7-2 to TRBJ1-2; D ambiguous. Germline loops: CDR1 SGHTA, CDR2 FQGNSA. Trimming stripped 5 bases from V and 0 bases from J, with 10 bases between. CDR3 length: 14 residues. CDR3 protein: CASSQGTANYGYTF. CDR3 coding DNA: TGTGCCAGCAGCCAAGGCACAGCTAACTATGGCTACACCTTC.